A single sample gave rise to the 3 T cell receptor beta chains below, sequenced in a study of T-cell memory formation after mild COVID-19. TCRdb passed the 5' RACE reads through MiXCR, listing each CDR3 protein once. The data hold 300,000 to 400,000 distinct CDR3 sequences, with approximately 29% observed a single time. Input material: PBMCs or a T cell subset sorted from them (not recorded which). These receptors were collected from an adult woman who had mild COVID-19 (a few samples of this study predate the infection). Cell type and time point are not known.

This clonotype was seen more than once but under ten times. This chain uses TRBV28 with TRBJ2-7, with D unclear. Germline V gives CDR1 MDHEN, CDR2 SYDVKM. CDR3 length equals 15 residues. Trimming cost V 3 bases and J 5 bases, with 17 bases left between them. The chain's CDR3 is CASSLEQNVQDEQYF. The DNA of the CDR3 is TGTGCCAGCAGTTTGGAGCAGAACGTGCAGGACGAGCAGTACTTC.

The rearrangement uses TRBV2 and TRBJ1-2; 12 nucleotides align to TRBD1. Germline CDR1 reads SNHLY; CDR2 reads FYNNEI. The CDR3 loop spans 14 amino acids. Unmatched junction bases numbered 6, after V lost 7 bases and J lost 6 bases. Here the CDR3 DNA reads TGTGCCAGCACCGGGGACAGGGGGCTCGATGGCTACACCTTC. Translated: CASTGDRGLDGYTF.

This clonotype was detected only a few times. The chain couples TRBV3-1 to TRBJ2-7, with 9 nucleotides matching TRBD1. Germline CDR1 and CDR2: LGHDT and YNNKEL (reference sequence). With 0 bases clipped from V and 0 bases from J, the junction kept 15 bases outside the gene matches. The CDR3 loop spans 20 amino acids. The CDR3 here is CASSQDIRDRGTLSSYEQYF. CDR3 DNA sequence: TGTGCCAGCAGCCAAGATATAAGAGACAGGGGGACACTCAGCTCCTACGAGCAGTACTTC.